Ten or more counts support the clone carrying this T cell receptor beta chain. Antigen unknown. This CDR3 region has 15 residues. The V end was cut by 0 bases, the J end by 5 bases, with 14 bases between. Germline lookup yields CDR1 SGHRS and CDR2 YFSETQ. The record originates from a study of identical twins. Whole-study results and caveats: Those out-of-frame alpha sequences shared by twins showed an excess of low generation probability.

cDNA molecules carried unique molecular identifiers, and template switching added a universal primer site. MiXCR, run by TCRdb on the 5' RACE reads, gives a single entry per CDR3 protein. Counted here are approximately 530,000 distinct CDR3 sequences, 20% to 25% occurring once; the ten biggest clones make up roughly 0.5%. This sample also belongs to another study, concerning yellow fever vaccine responses in identical twins. That source adds: Reportedly, the response of twins' T cells to the vaccine seemed partly convergent, partly personalized.

Sequencing input: CD4+ T cells sorted from blood. The TCR comes from a woman aged 18-29 years in good health. The V gene is TRBV5-1, the J gene TRBJ1-1; D not certain. The CDR3 nucleotides are TGCGCCAGCAGCTTGGGAGGCCGTACGGGAACTGAAGCTTTCTTT. Translated: CASSLGGRTGTEAFF.